These 23 T cell receptor beta chains came from one sample sequenced in a study of blood T cell repertoires in COVID-19. The assay was immunoSEQ multiplex PCR, and TCRdb's table has in-frame clones only and misses some. The top ten clones hold about 7% of a sample with about 68,000 clones, roughly 90% of them seen once. Sequenced sample: peripheral blood. The source of these receptors is a middle-aged man with COVID-19, enrolled during active disease.

This sequence joins TRBV7-8 and TRBJ1-6; tentatively, D is TRBD1 (6 bases). Trimming removed 5 bases at V and 5 bases at J, with 16 bases between. Germline lookup yields CDR1 SGHVS and CDR2 FQNEAQ. The CDR3 covers 16 residues. CDR3 protein: CASSGAGGADNSPLHF. DNA of the CDR3: TGTGCCAGCAGCGGGGCGGGGGGCGCGGATAATTCACCCCTCCACTTT.

The rearrangement links TRBV2 to TRBJ2-3; TRBD2 aligns across 11 bases. Germline V lookup: CDR1 SNHLY, CDR2 FYNNEI. The V segment lost 5 bases and the J segment 10 bases; nucleotides outside the gene matches: 11. The CDR3 is 15 amino acids. The CDR3 DNA reads TGTGCCAGCAGTCCTAGCGGGGGGCCCAAAAGTTCGCAGTATTTT. Encoded protein: CASSPSGGPKSSQYF.

The rearrangement links TRBV6-5 to TRBJ2-7; 7 nucleotides align to TRBD1. The CDR3 is 12 residues long. Germline CDR1 is MNHEY and CDR2 is SVGAGI. V shed 7 bases and J 3 bases; nucleotides not matched to a gene: 3. CDR3 protein: CASKTGSYEQYF. The CDR3 DNA reads as TGTGCCAGCAAGACAGGGAGCTACGAGCAGTACTTC.

The chain uses TRBV28 and TRBJ1-5; D is perhaps TRBD1 (5 bases). V lost 0 bases and J 4 bases, leaving 10 bases between the germline ends. There are 15 residues in the CDR3. Germline V gene sequence: CDR1 MDHEN, CDR2 SYDVKM. CDR3 coding DNA: TGTGCCAGCAGTTTATGGTCCGGGGGTAATCAGCCCCAGCATTTT. Its translation is CASSLWSGGNQPQHF.

The chain recombines TRBV28 with TRBJ1-4; D is possibly TRBD1 (6 bases). This CDR3 has 13 residues. Germline CDR1 reads MDHEN; CDR2 reads SYDVKM. Trimming shortened V by 8 bases and J by 10 bases, and 17 bases separated the two germline ends. The CDR3 loop is CASEDQGWGKLFF. The CDR3 coding sequence is TGTGCCAGCGAGGATCAGGGGTGGGGAAAACTGTTTTTT.

This chain uses TRBV4-2 with TRBJ1-6; perhaps TRBD1 as D (6 bases). Trimming took off 0 bases at V and 6 bases at J, with 21 bases between the two ends. The CDR3 has 19 residues. From germline, CDR1 is LGHNA and CDR2 YNFKEQ. DNA for the CDR3: TGTGCCAGCAGCCAAGATTTTAGGGACACCTACCCTCCTAATTCACCCCTCCACTTT. As protein: CASSQDFRDTYPPNSPLHF.

The gene calls are TRBV2 and TRBJ2-6, with 7 nucleotides matching TRBD2. Trimming took 7 bases from V and 1 from J; bases not matched to a gene: 10. The CDR3 length is 17 residues. CDR1 is SNHLY and CDR2 is FYNNEI in the germline V gene. The CDR3 coding sequence is TGTGCCAGCACCCAACTAGCGATTCTTTCTGGGGCCAACGTCCTGACTTTC. Translation: CASTQLAILSGANVLTF.

The chain links TRBV7-9 to TRBJ1-1, with D uncertain. The CDR3 extends over 15 amino acids. V was clipped by 6 bases and J by 3 bases, with 17 bases between them. The V gene's germline CDR1 is SEHNR and CDR2 FQNEAQ (reference sequence). This CDR3 is CASRSNTAGDTEAFF. In DNA form, the CDR3 reads TGTGCCAGCAGATCTAACACGGCCGGGGACACTGAAGCTTTCTTT.

The J gene is TRBJ1-5, the V gene TRBV6-5; 11 positions agree with TRBD1. Trimming took 4 bases from V and 4 from J; bases not matched to a gene: 6. This CDR3 comprises 16 residues. The germline CDR1 and CDR2 sequences are MNHEY and SVGAGI. The CDR3 sequence: CASSSGTGGGNQPQHF. The CDR3 DNA reads as TGTGCCAGCAGTTCCGGGACAGGGGGAGGGAATCAGCCCCAGCATTTT.

The chain is built from TRBV5-1 and TRBJ2-5; weak D call: TRBD1 (6 bases). There are 15 residues in the CDR3. The germline gives CDR1 SGHRS, CDR2 YFSETQ. The ends were cut back, 0 bases at V and 2 bases at J, with 11 bases in the middle. CDR3 coding DNA: TGCGCCAGCAGCTTGGAGATCGACAGGCAAGAGACCCAGTACTTC. Translating it yields CASSLEIDRQETQYF.

The gene calls are TRBV29-1 and TRBJ1-5; 7 bases agree with TRBD1. The CDR3 consists of 15 residues. Losses at the gene ends were 7 bases for V and 5 bases for J; bases not matched to a gene: 14. The germline gives CDR1 SQVTM, CDR2 ANQGSEA. The DNA for the CDR3 is TGCAGCGGTGATATCGGACAGGCCTCTCATCAGCCCCAGCATTTT. This gives the protein CSGDIGQASHQPQHF. The whole variable domain, filled in from reference TRBV29-1 and TRBJ1-5, reads SAVISQKPSRDICQRGTSLTIQCQVDSQVTMMFWYRQQPGQSLTLIATANQGSEATYESGFVIDKFPISRPNLTFSTLTVSNMSPEDSSIYLCSGDIGQASHQPQHFGDGTRLSIL.

V and J are TRBV19 and TRBJ2-7, with D possibly matching TRBD1 (6 bases). The V end lost 1 base, the J end lost 6 bases, and 13 bases lay between the germline ends. There are 14 residues in the CDR3. From germline, CDR1 is LNHDA and CDR2 SQIVND (reference sequence). The CDR3 nucleotides are TGTGCCAGTAGTATAGTTGCAGGGGCGGGCGAGCAGTACTTC. It encodes CASSIVAGAGEQYF.

The chain combines TRBV21-1 with TRBJ2-7; TRBD1, the D gene given by the table, was not confirmed from the DNA. TRBV21-1 is a documented pseudogene. CDR3 size: 14 residues. The CDR3 DNA follows: TGTGCCAGCAGCAATAACAGAGCTCCGTACGAGCAGTACTTC. Translated: CASSNNRAPYEQYF.

V gene TRBV28 combines with J gene TRBJ1-2; D may be TRBD1 (6 bases). Trimming pared 5 bases from V and 2 bases from J, leaving 12 bases between. Germline V CDR1 and CDR2: MDHEN, SYDVKM. The CDR3 extends over 14 amino acids. The CDR3, as DNA: TGTGCCAGCAGTCCGCACAGGGCGAACTATGGCTACACCTTC. Protein: CASSPHRANYGYTF.

The genes are TRBV12-5 and TRBJ1-2; D uncertain. Trimming removed 9 bases from V and 7 bases from J, with 9 bases in between. The germline V gene encodes CDR1 LGHNT and CDR2 FRNRAP. The CDR3 runs 10 residues. The chain's CDR3 is CARDRGGYTF. CDR3 bases: TGTGCTAGGGACCGGGGTGGCTACACCTTC. Looking up the rest from reference TRBV12-5 and TRBJ1-2 gives the full variable domain: DARVTQTPRHKVTEMGQEVTMRCQPILGHNTVFWYRQTMMQGLELLAYFRNRAPLDDSGMPKDRFSAEMPDATLATLKIQPSEPRDSAVYFCARDRGGYTFGSGTRLTVV.

The rearrangement joins TRBV6-5 to TRBJ1-2; D call uncertain. CDR3 length equals 13 residues. Germline V CDR1 and CDR2: MNHEY, SVGAGI. V was trimmed by 10 bases and J by 0 bases, leaving 12 bases between them. The CDR3 DNA follows: TGTGCCACCACCCCCGGGACTAACTATGGCTACACCTTC. Translation: CATTPGTNYGYTF.

This clone was detected only once. This chain joins TRBV5-5 and TRBJ1-5, with TRBD1 as a possible D gene (6 bases). Germline V gene data show CDR1 as SGHKS and CDR2 as YYEKEE (reference sequence). The CDR3 has 13 residues. Trimming pared 4 bases from V and 5 bases from J, leaving 10 bases between. CDR3 sequence reads: CASSAQGDQPQHF. CDR3 nucleotides: TGTGCCAGCAGCGCACAGGGTGATCAGCCCCAGCATTTT. The whole variable domain, remainder taken from reference TRBV5-5 and TRBJ1-5, is DAGVTQSPTHLIKTRGQQVTLRCSPISGHKSVSWYQQVLGQGPQFIFQYYEKEERGRGNFPDRFSARQFPNYSSELNVNALLLGDSALYLCASSAQGDQPQHFGDGTRLSIL.

A single count supports this clone. This rearrangement joins TRBV30 to TRBJ2-6; D call uncertain. The germline V gene has CDR1 GTSNPN and CDR2 SVGIG (reference sequence). V dropped 1 base and J dropped 0 bases, with 4 bases sitting between them. The CDR3 runs to 14 residues. In DNA, the CDR3 is TGTGCCTGGAGTGAGAGCTCTGGGGCCAACGTCCTGACTTTC. Its translation: CAWSESSGANVLTF.

CDR3: CAISDGGGSSYNEQFF. The CDR3 DNA follows: TGTGCCATCAGTGACGGCGGGGGGAGCTCCTACAATGAGCAGTTCTTC. The genes are TRBV10-3 and TRBJ2-1; 8 bases map to TRBD2. Per the germline V gene, CDR1 is ENHRY and CDR2 is SYGVKD. The V segment lost 3 bases and the J segment 0 bases; nucleotides outside the gene matches: 4. The CDR3 has 16 residues.

The chain has TRBV9 and TRBJ2-2; D possibly corresponds to TRBD2 (6 bases). Germline V lookup: CDR1 SGDLS, CDR2 YYNGEE. The CDR3 is 17 amino acids. V lost 4 bases and J lost 7, with 23 bases in between. Here the CDR3 reads CASSPHRDSAQGGELFF. The CDR3 nucleotides are TGTGCCAGCAGCCCACACCGGGACTCTGCCCAGGGCGGGGAGCTGTTTTTT.

The rearrangement uses TRBV6-5 and TRBJ2-3; D is possibly TRBD1 (6 bases). V dropped 6 bases and J dropped 0 bases, with 10 bases sitting between them. Germline V lookup: CDR1 MNHEY, CDR2 SVGAGI. The CDR3 has 14 residues. CDR3 amino acids: CASRQGTSTDTQYF. DNA for the CDR3: TGTGCCAGCAGACAGGGAACTAGCACAGATACGCAGTATTTT.

The chain employs TRBV2 and TRBJ1-2, with D possibly matching TRBD1 (6 bases). This CDR3 is 14 amino acids long. The germline V gene has CDR1 SNHLY and CDR2 FYNNEI. The V end lost 8 bases, the J end lost 0 bases, and 13 bases lay between the germline ends. CDR3 protein: CASAGQPTNYGYTF. CDR3 bases: TGTGCCAGCGCCGGACAGCCTACTAACTATGGCTACACCTTC.

J is TRBJ2-6 and V is TRBV3-1 (or the pseudogene TRBV3-2), with TRBD1 matching over 7 bases. Germline V gives CDR1 LGHDT, CDR2 YNNKEL (reference sequence). The length of the CDR3 is 16 residues. Losses at the gene ends were 3 bases for V and 3 bases for J; bases not matched to a gene: 5. CDR3 in DNA: TGTGCCAGCAGCCACTATACAGGGGTTGGGGCCAACGTCCTGACTTTC. It encodes CASSHYTGVGANVLTF.